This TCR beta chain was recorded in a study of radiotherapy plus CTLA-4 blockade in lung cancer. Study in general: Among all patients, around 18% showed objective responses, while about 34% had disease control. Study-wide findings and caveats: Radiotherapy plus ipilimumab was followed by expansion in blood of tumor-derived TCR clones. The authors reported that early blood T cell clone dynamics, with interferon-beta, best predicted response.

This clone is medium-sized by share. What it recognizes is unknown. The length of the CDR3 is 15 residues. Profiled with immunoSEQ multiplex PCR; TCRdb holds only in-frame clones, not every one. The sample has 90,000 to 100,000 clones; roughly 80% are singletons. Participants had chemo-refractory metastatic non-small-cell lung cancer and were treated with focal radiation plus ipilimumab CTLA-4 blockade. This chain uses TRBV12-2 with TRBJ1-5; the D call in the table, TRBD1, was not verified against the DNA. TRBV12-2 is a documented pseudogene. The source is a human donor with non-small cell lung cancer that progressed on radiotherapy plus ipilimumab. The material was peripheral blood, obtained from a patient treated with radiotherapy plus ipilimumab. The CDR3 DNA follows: TGTGCAAGTCGCTTATACAGGGATAGCAATCAGCCCCAGCATTTT. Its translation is CASRLYRDSNQPQHF.